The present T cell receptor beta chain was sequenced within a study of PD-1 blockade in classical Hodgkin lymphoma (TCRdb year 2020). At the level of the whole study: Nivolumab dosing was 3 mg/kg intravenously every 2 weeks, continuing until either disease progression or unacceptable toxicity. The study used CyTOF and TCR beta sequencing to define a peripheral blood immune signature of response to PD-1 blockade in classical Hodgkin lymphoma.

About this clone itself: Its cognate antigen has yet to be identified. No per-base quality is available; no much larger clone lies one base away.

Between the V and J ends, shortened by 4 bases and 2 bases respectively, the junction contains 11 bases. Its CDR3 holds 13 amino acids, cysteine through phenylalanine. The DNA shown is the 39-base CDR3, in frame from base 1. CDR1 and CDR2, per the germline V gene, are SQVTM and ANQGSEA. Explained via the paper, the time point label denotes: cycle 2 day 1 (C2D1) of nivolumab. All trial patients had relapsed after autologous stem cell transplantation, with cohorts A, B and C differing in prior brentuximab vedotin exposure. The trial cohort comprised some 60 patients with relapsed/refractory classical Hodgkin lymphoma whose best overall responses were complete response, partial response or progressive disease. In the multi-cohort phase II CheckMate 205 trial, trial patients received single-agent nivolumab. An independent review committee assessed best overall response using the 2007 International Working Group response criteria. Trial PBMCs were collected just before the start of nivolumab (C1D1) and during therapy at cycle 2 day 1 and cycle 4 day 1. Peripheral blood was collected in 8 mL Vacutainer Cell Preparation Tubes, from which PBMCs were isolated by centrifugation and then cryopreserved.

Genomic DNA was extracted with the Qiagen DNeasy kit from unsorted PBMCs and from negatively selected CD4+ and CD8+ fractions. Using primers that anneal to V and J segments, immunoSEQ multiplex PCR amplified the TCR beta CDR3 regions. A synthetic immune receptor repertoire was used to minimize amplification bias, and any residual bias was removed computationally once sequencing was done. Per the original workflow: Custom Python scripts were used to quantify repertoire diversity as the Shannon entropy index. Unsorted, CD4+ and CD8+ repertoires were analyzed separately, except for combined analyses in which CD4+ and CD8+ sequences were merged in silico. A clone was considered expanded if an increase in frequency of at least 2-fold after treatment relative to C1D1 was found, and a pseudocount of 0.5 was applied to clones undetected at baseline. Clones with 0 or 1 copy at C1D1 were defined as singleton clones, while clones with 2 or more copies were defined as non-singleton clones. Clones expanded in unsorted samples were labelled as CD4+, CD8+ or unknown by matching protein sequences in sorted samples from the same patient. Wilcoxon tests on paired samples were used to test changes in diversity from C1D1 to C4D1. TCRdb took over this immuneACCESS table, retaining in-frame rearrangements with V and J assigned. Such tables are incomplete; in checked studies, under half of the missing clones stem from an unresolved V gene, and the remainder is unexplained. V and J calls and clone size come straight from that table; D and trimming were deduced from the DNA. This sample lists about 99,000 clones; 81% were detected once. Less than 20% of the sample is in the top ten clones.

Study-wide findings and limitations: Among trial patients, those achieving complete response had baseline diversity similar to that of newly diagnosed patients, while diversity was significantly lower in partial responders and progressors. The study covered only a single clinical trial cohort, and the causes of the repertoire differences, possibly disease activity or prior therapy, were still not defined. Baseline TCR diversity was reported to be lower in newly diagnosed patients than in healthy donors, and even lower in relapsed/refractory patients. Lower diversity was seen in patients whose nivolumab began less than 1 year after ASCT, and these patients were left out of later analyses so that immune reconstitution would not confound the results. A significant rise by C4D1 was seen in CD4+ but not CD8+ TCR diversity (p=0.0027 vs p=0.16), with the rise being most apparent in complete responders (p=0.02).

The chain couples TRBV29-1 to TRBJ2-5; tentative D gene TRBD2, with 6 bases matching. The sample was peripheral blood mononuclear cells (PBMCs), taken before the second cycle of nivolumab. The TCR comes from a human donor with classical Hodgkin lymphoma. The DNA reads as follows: TGCAGCGTTGTCCCCGGGACTCAAGAGACCCAGTACTTC. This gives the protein CSVVPGTQETQYF.